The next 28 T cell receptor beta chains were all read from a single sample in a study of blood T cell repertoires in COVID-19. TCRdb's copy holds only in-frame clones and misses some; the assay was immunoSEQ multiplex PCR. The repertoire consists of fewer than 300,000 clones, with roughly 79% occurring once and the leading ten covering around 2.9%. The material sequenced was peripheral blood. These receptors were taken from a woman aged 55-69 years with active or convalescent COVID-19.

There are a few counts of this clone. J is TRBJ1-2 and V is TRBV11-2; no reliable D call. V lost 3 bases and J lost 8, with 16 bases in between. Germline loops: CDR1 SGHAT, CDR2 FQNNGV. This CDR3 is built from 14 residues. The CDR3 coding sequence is TGTGCCAGCAGCTTTACAGCCCCCGTGTGGGGCTACACCTTC. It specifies CASSFTAPVWGYTF.

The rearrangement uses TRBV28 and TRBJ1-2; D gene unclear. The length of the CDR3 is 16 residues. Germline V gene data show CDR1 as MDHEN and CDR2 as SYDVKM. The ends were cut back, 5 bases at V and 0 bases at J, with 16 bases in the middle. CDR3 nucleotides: TGTGCCAGCAGTCAACAAGTCCGCATTCCTAACTATGGCTACACCTTC. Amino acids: CASSQQVRIPNYGYTF.

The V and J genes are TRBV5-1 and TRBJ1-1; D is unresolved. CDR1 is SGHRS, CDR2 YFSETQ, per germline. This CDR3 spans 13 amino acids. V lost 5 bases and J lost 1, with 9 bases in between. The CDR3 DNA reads TGCGCCAGCAGTCCCGGGGAGAACACTGAAGCTTTCTTT. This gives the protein CASSPGENTEAFF.

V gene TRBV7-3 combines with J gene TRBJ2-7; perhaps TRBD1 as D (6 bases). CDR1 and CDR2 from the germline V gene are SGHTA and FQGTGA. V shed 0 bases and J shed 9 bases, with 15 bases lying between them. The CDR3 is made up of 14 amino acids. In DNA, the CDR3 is TGTGCCAGCAGCTTAACGGGCGGCAGGGGACCGCAGTACTTC. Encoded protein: CASSLTGGRGPQYF.

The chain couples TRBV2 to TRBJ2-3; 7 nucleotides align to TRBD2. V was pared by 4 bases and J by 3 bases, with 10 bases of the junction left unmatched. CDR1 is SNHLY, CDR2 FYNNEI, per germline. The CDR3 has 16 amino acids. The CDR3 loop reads CASSANAAGLTDTQYF. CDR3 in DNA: TGTGCCAGCAGTGCTAATGCAGCGGGATTAACAGATACGCAGTATTTT.

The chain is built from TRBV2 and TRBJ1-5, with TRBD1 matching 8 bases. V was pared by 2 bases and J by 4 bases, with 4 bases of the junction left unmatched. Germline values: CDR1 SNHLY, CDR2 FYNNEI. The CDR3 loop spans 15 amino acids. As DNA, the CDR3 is TGTGCCAGCAGTGAATATGGACAGGGTAATCAGCCCCAGCATTTT. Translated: CASSEYGQGNQPQHF.

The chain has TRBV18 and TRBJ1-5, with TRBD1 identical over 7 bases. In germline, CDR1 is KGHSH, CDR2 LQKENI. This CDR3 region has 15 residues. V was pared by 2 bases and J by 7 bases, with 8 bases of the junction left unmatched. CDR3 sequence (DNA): TGTGCCAGCTCACCAGCCAAGGGGGCACGACAGCCCCAGCATTTT. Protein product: CASSPAKGARQPQHF.

The CDR3 region has the DNA TGTGCCTGGAGCCCTGGGACTAGCGGGGGCCCAGATACGCAGTATTTT. Translated, it gives CAWSPGTSGGPDTQYF. This sequence joins TRBV30 and TRBJ2-3; TRBD2 agrees at 14 bases. V was clipped by 3 bases and J by 4 bases; unmatched bases: 6. This CDR3 spans 16 amino acids. Germline V CDR1 and CDR2: GTSNPN, SVGIG (reference sequence).

DNA for the CDR3: TGTGCCAGCAAGGGGACAGGGAACACTGAAGCTTTCTTT. Amino acid sequence: CASKGTGNTEAFF. The J gene is TRBJ1-1, the V gene TRBV6-5; 8 bases are shared with TRBD1. Germline V gene sequence: CDR1 MNHEY, CDR2 SVGAGI. V lost 7 bases, J lost 1 base, and 2 bases stayed unmatched. This CDR3 is 13 amino acids long.

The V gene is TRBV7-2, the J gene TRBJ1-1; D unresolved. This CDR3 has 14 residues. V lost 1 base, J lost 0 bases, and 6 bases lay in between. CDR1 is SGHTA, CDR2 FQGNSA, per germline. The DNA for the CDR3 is TGTGCCAGCAGCTTAGGCAGAATGAACACTGAAGCTTTCTTT. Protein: CASSLGRMNTEAFF.

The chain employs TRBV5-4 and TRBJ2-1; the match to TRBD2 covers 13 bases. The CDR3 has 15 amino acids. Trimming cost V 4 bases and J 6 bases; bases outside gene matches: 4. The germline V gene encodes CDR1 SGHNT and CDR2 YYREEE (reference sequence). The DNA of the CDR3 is TGTGCCAGCAGCCAACTAGCGGGGGGGCGCAATGAGCAGTTCTTC. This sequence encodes CASSQLAGGRNEQFF.

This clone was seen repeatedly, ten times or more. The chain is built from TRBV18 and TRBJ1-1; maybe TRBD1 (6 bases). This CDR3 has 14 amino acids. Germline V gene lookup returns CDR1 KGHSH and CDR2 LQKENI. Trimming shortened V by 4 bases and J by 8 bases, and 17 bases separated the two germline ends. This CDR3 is CASSLRTAQSEAFF. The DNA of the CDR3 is TGTGCCAGCTCACTTCGGACAGCTCAATCGGAAGCTTTCTTT.

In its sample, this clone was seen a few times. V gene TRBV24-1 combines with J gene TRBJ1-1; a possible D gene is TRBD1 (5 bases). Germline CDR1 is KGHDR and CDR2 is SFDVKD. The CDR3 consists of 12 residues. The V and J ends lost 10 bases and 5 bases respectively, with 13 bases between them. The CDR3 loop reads CATRGLGTEAFF. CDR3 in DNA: TGTGCCACAAGGGGTCTAGGTACTGAAGCTTTCTTT.

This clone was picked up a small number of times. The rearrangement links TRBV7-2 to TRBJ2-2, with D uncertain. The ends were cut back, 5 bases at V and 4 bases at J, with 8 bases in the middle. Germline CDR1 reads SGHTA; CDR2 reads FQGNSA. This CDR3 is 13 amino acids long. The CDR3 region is CASSPERTGELFF. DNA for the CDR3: TGTGCCAGCAGCCCTGAGCGCACCGGGGAGCTGTTTTTT.

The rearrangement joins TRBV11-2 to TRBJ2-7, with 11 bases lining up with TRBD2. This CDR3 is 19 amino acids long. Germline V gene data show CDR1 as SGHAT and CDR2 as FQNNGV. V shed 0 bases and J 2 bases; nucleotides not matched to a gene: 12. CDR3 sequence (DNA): TGTGCCAGCAGCTTAGATTGGGGCGATACTAGCGGGGGTCCCTACGAGCAGTACTTC. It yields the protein CASSLDWGDTSGGPYEQYF.

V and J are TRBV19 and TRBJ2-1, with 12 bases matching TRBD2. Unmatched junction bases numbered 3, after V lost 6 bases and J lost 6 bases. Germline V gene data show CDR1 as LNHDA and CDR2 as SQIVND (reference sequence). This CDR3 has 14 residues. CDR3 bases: TGTGCCAGTAGAACTAGCGGGGGGACCAATGAGCAGTTCTTC. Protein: CASRTSGGTNEQFF.

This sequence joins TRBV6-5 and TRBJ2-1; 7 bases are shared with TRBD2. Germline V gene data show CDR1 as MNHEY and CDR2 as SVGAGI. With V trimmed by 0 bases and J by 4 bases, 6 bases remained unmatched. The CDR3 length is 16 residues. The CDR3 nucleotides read TGTGCCAGCAGTTACTCGGGAGGGACGAATTACAATGAGCAGTTCTTC. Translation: CASSYSGGTNYNEQFF.

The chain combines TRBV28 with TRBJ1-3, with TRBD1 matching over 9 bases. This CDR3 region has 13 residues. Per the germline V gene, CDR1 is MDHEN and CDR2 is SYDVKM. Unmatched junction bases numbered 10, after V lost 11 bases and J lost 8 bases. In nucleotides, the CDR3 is TGTGCCGGCACAGGGGGCAGAGAGCACACCATATATTTT. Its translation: CAGTGGREHTIYF.

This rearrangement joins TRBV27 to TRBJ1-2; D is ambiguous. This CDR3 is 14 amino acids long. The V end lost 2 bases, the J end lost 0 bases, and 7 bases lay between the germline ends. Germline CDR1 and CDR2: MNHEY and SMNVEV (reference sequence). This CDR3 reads CASSLGRSNYGYTF. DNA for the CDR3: TGTGCCAGCAGTTTAGGGAGATCTAACTATGGCTACACCTTC.

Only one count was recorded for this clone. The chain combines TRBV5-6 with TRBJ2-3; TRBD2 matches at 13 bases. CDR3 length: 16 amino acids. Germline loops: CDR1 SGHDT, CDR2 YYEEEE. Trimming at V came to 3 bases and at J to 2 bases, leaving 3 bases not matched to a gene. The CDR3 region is CASSSGLAGATDTQYF. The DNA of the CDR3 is TGTGCCAGCAGCTCCGGACTAGCGGGGGCCACAGATACGCAGTATTTT. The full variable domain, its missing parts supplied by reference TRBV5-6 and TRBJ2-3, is DAGVTQSPTHLIKTRGQQVTLRCSPKSGHDTVSWYQQALGQGPQFIFQYYEEEERQRGNFPDRFSGHQFPNYSSELNVNALLLGDSALYLCASSSGLAGATDTQYFGPGTRLTVL.

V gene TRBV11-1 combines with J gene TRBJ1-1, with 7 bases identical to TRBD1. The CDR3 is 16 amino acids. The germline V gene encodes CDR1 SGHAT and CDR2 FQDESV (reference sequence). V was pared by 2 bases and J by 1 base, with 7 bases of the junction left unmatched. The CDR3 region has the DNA TGTGCCAGCAGCTTAAGCTGGGACAGATCGAACACTGAAGCTTTCTTT. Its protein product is CASSLSWDRSNTEAFF.

CDR3 residues: CASSLFPTGEGTEAFF. The CDR3 DNA follows: TGTGCCAGCAGCCTATTCCCCACAGGGGAAGGCACTGAAGCTTTCTTT. The chain couples TRBV7-2 to TRBJ1-1; 7 bases agree with TRBD1. The germline gives CDR1 SGHTA, CDR2 FQGNSA. Trimming removed 5 bases from V and 4 bases from J; junction bases left unmatched: 13. This CDR3 comprises 16 residues.

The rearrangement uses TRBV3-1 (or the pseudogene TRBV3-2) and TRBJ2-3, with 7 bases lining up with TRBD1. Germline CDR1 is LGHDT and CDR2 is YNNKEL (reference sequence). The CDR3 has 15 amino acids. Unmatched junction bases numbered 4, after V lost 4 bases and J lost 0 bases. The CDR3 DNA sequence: TGTGCCAGCAGCCGGACAGGAGCTAGCACAGATACGCAGTATTTT. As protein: CASSRTGASTDTQYF.

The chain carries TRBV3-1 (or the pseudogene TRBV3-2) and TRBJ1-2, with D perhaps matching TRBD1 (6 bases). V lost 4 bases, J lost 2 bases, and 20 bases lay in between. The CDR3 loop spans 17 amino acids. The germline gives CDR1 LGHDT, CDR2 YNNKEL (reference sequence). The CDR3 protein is CASSPTRASGVNYGYTF. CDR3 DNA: TGTGCCAGCAGCCCCACAAGAGCCTCAGGGGTAAACTATGGCTACACCTTC.

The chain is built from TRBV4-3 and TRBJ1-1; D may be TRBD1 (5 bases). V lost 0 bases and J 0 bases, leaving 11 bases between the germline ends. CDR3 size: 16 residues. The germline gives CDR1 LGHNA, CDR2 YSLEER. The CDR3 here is CASSQESTDLNTEAFF. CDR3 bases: TGCGCCAGCAGCCAAGAATCGACAGACTTGAACACTGAAGCTTTCTTT.

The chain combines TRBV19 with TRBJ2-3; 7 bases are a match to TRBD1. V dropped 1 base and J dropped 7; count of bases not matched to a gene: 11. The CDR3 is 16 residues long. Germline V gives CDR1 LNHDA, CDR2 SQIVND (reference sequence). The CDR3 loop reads CASSIGRDSESYTQYF. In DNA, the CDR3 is TGTGCCAGTAGTATAGGCCGGGACAGTGAGTCGTATACGCAGTATTTT. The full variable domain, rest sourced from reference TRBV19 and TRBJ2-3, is DGGITQSPKYLFRKEGQNVTLSCEQNLNHDAMYWYRQDPGQGLRLIYYSQIVNDFQKGDIAEGYSVSREKKESFPLTVTSAQKNPTAFYLCASSIGRDSESYTQYFGPGTRLTVL.

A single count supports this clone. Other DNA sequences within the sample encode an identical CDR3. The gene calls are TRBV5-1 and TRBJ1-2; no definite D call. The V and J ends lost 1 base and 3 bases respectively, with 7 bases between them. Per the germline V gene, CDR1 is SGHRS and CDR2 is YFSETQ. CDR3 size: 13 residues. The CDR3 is CASSLRTDYGYTF. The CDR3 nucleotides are TGCGCCAGCAGCTTGAGGACTGACTATGGCTACACCTTC.

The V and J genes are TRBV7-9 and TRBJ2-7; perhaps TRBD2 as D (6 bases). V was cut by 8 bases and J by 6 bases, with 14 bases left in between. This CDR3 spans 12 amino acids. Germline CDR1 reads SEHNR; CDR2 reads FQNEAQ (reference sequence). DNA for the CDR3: TGTGCCAGCGACCCGGGACTCTCCGAGCAGTACTTC. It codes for CASDPGLSEQYF.